Sequencing of this T cell receptor (beta chain) was carried out in a study of cytomegalovirus exposure and HLA in healthy donors. Study summary: The 90 to 150 validation repertoires were produced on the same platform as the 670 or so repertoires of the first cohort. This was reported in a later analysis. Broader study findings: Reported results showed that the classifier diagnosed cytomegalovirus status with high specificity and sensitivity. Most TCR sequences were rare, but some public TCRs occurred in many donors. The study recorded 164 TCR beta chains that were cytomegalovirus-associated.

Regarding this clone: Its antigen is not known.

TCRdb keeps only in-frame clones here, not all; method: immunoSEQ multiplex PCR. The profile shows 95,000 to 120,000 clones, 90% to 96% of them singletons. This TCR came from a woman under 30 in good health and CMV-seronegative. Sequencing was done on a sample of PBMCs.

The CDR3 DNA reads as TGTGCCAGCAGCAGTTACAGGGCAGATACGCAGTATTTT. Its translation is CASSSYRADTQYF. This chain uses TRBV5-4 with TRBJ2-3; TRBD1 might be the D (6 bases). Trimming removed 4 bases at V and 4 bases at J, with 10 bases between. CDR3 length: 13 amino acids. Germline V gene lookup returns CDR1 SGHNT and CDR2 YYREEE (reference sequence).